This TCR beta chain was recorded in a study of CD8 T cells in Susac syndrome. Findings and caveats of the study: The study conceded that its TCR sequencing and HLA analysis involved relatively few individuals.

cDNA came from about 0.5 to 1 ug RNA primed by random hexamers. Amplification of TCR beta CDR3 spanned 54 Vbeta and 13 Jbeta via immunoSEQ multiplex PCR. TCRdb ran MiXCR on the immunoSEQ multiplex PCR reads and lists one entry per CDR3 protein. Found here are 150,000 to 180,000 distinct CDR3 sequences, 95% of them singletons; the top ten hold around 0.15%. The CDR3 has 14 amino acids. Trimming took 6 bases from V and 2 from J; bases not matched to a gene: 3. Germline V CDR1 and CDR2: MGHDK, SYGVNS. Comments on this clonotype: Its antigen is still unknown.

The clonotype comes from a human donor with Susac syndrome. The sample comprised CD4+ T cells from PBMCs. The chain links TRBV25-1 to TRBJ2-1; 8 bases match TRBD2. The CDR3 protein is CASSGGAPYNEQFF. The DNA of the CDR3 is TGTGCCAGCAGCGGGGGGGCACCCTACAATGAGCAGTTCTTC.